This is a list of T cell receptor beta chains from one sample in a study of cytomegalovirus exposure and HLA in healthy donors. Some clones are missing from TCRdb's copy, which holds only in-frame ones; the method was immunoSEQ multiplex PCR. The sample lists about 160,000 clones; approximately 77% were seen once. The material sequenced was PBMCs. The receptors derive from a female donor in good health and CMV-seronegative. Each CDR3 is given with its conserved first and last residue. D genes are given only for firm matches. Not every row has a clone size; where given, it reads once, few, many or a size class.

size: -; J: TRBJ2-1; V: TRBV6-5; D: -; CDR3: CASSYSLLEQFF; DNA: TGTGCCAGCAGTTACTCGCTACTAGAGCAGTTCTTC
size: -; J: TRBJ2-1; V: TRBV19; D: TRBD2; CDR3: CASASGADNEQFF; DNA: TGTGCCAGTGCTAGCGGGGCGGACAATGAGCAGTTCTTC
size: -; J: TRBJ1-2; V: TRBV6-6; D: -; CDR3: CASTPRGAHGYTF; DNA: TGTGCCAGCACCCCCCGGGGTGCGCATGGCTACACCTTC
size: few; J: TRBJ1-1; V: TRBV6-5; D: TRBD1; CDR3: CASRPRDRATEAFF; DNA: TGTGCCAGCAGGCCCCGGGACAGGGCCACTGAAGCTTTCTTT
size: -; J: TRBJ2-2; V: TRBV29-1; D: TRBD2; CDR3: CSVSNSGGRVTGELFF; DNA: TGCAGCGTTTCAAATAGCGGGGGGCGGGTCACCGGGGAGCTGTTTTTT
size: few; J: TRBJ1-2; V: TRBV6-5; D: TRBD1; CDR3: CASRADRGVLYGYTF; DNA: TGTGCCAGCCGTGCCGACAGGGGTGTTCTTTATGGCTACACCTTC
size: -; J: TRBJ2-2; V: TRBV7-9; D: -; CDR3: CASSTPREYTGELFF; DNA: TGTGCCAGCAGCACTCCGCGGGAATACACCGGGGAGCTGTTTTTT
size: -; J: TRBJ1-2; V: TRBV6-9; D: -; CDR3: CASAIAYTF; DNA: TGTGCCAGCGCTATTGCGTACACCTTC
size: -; J: TRBJ2-2; V: TRBV18; D: TRBD2; CDR3: CASSPRLAGDGELFF; DNA: TGTGCCAGCTCACCACGACTAGCGGGGGACGGGGAGCTGTTTTTT
size: -; J: TRBJ2-3; V: TRBV11-1; D: -; CDR3: CASSLRDTPGADTQYF; DNA: TGTGCCAGCAGCTTAAGGGACACCCCAGGGGCAGATACGCAGTATTTT
size: -; J: TRBJ1-1; V: TRBV5-8; D: -; CDR3: CASLKGVTGAFF; DNA: TGTGCCAGCCTTAAGGGGGTAACTGGGGCTTTCTTT
size: -; J: TRBJ2-2; V: TRBV19; D: TRBD2; CDR3: CASSAGAGELFF; DNA: TGTGCCAGTAGCGCGGGAGCCGGGGAGCTGTTTTTT
size: few; J: TRBJ2-7; V: TRBV9; D: -; CDR3: CASSVGWSSYEQYF; DNA: TGTGCCAGCAGCGTAGGTTGGAGCTCCTACGAGCAGTACTTC
size: -; J: TRBJ2-3; V: TRBV2; D: TRBD2; CDR3: CASSERGAMVGDTQYF; DNA: TGTGCCAGCAGTGAGCGGGGGGCGATGGTTGGAGATACGCAGTATTTT
size: -; J: TRBJ2-7; V: TRBV6-6; D: -; CDR3: CASSYGQSFYEQYF; DNA: TGTGCCAGCAGTTACGGGCAGTCTTTCTACGAGCAGTACTTC
size: -; J: TRBJ2-7; V: TRBV27; D: -; CDR3: CASGDRGEQYF; DNA: TGTGCCAGCGGCGATAGGGGGGAGCAGTACTTC
size: -; J: TRBJ2-2; V: TRBV6-5; D: TRBD1; CDR3: CATRRTGDGELFF; DNA: TGTGCCACAAGAAGGACAGGGGACGGGGAGCTGTTTTTT
size: -; J: TRBJ2-7; V: TRBV6-1; D: -; CDR3: CASRRDYEQYF; DNA: TGTGCCAGCCGCAGGGACTACGAGCAGTACTTC
size: -; J: TRBJ2-1; V: TRBV27; D: TRBD1; CDR3: CATQLLATGTRNEQFF; DNA: TGTGCCACCCAACTTCTCGCGACAGGGACGAGGAATGAGCAGTTCTTC
size: -; J: TRBJ2-7; V: TRBV27; D: TRBD1; CDR3: CASSSTGSEQYF; DNA: TGTGCCAGCAGTTCGACAGGGTCCGAGCAGTACTTC
size: -; J: TRBJ2-7; V: TRBV5-1; D: TRBD1; CDR3: CASSVGGLQGADYEQYF; DNA: TGCGCCAGCAGCGTGGGTGGGTTACAGGGGGCGGACTACGAGCAGTACTTC
size: -; J: TRBJ2-2; V: TRBV9; D: TRBD2; CDR3: CASSVGGRADGELFF; DNA: TGTGCCAGCAGCGTCGGCGGGAGGGCGGACGGGGAGCTGTTTTTT
size: -; J: TRBJ2-7; V: TRBV28; D: TRBD1; CDR3: CASSFGQGSYEQYF; DNA: TGTGCCAGCAGTTTCGGACAGGGATCCTACGAGCAGTACTTC
size: -; J: TRBJ2-3; V: TRBV30; D: -; CDR3: CAWGAGDTQYF; DNA: TGTGCCTGGGGTGCGGGAGATACGCAGTATTTT
size: few; J: TRBJ2-2; V: TRBV28; D: -; CDR3: CASSLALASGELFF; DNA: TGTGCCAGCAGTTTAGCGCTAGCATCCGGGGAGCTGTTTTTT
size: -; J: TRBJ2-7; V: TRBV7-3; D: -; CDR3: CASSLYASAAYEQYF; DNA: TGTGCCAGCAGCTTATATGCCAGTGCGGCCTACGAGCAGTACTTC
size: -; J: TRBJ2-1; V: TRBV27; D: TRBD2; CDR3: CASSRTSGRANEQFF; DNA: TGTGCCAGCAGCAGGACTAGCGGGAGGGCGAATGAGCAGTTCTTC
size: -; J: TRBJ1-1; V: TRBV27; D: -; CDR3: CASSLKPTNTEAFF; DNA: TGTGCCAGCAGTTTAAAGCCAACTAACACTGAAGCTTTCTTT
size: -; J: TRBJ1-2; V: TRBV9; D: TRBD1; CDR3: CASSNEGGARGYTF; DNA: TGTGCCAGCAGCAACGAAGGGGGCGCGAGGGGCTACACCTTC
size: -; J: TRBJ2-7; V: TRBV2; D: TRBD1; CDR3: CASEEQGAREQYF; DNA: TGTGCCAGCGAGGAACAGGGGGCGCGTGAGCAGTACTTC
size: few; J: TRBJ1-5; V: TRBV12-5; D: TRBD1; CDR3: CASGSGQGVGQPQHF; DNA: TGTGCTAGTGGTTCGGGACAGGGGGTGGGTCAGCCCCAGCATTTT
size: -; J: TRBJ1-5; V: TRBV28; D: TRBD1; CDR3: CASSPLQGQGFQPQHF; DNA: TGTGCCAGCAGTCCCTTACAAGGACAGGGTTTTCAGCCCCAGCATTTT
size: -; J: TRBJ2-3; V: TRBV29-1; D: -; CDR3: CSVEKASTDTQYF; DNA: TGCAGCGTTGAAAAAGCAAGCACAGATACGCAGTATTTT
size: -; J: TRBJ2-7; V: TRBV15; D: TRBD2; CDR3: CATSRLGGSGLYEQYF; DNA: TGTGCCACCAGCAGACTCGGTGGTAGCGGGCTCTACGAGCAGTACTTC
size: -; J: TRBJ2-7; V: TRBV6-5; D: TRBD2; CDR3: CASSYSSLAGYEQYF; DNA: TGTGCCAGCAGTTACTCGTCACTAGCGGGCTACGAGCAGTACTTC
size: -; J: TRBJ2-7; V: TRBV15; D: TRBD1; CDR3: CATSGRTGGEQYF; DNA: TGTGCCACCAGCGGACGGACAGGGGGCGAGCAGTACTTC
size: -; J: TRBJ2-7; V: TRBV28; D: -; CDR3: CASSLWNRADRYEQYF; DNA: TGTGCCAGCAGTTTATGGAACAGGGCCGACCGATACGAGCAGTACTTC
size: -; J: TRBJ2-7; V: TRBV6-5; D: TRBD1; CDR3: CASIPGTGGSYEQYF; DNA: TGTGCCAGCATACCCGGGACAGGGGGCTCCTACGAGCAGTACTTC
size: -; J: TRBJ2-2; V: TRBV6-1; D: -; CDR3: CETSNRAGELFF; DNA: TGTGAGACCAGCAACAGGGCGGGCGAGCTGTTTTTT
size: once; J: TRBJ1-1; V: TRBV5-1; D: TRBD1; CDR3: CASSSHRGYNTEAFF; DNA: TGCGCCAGCAGCTCCCACAGGGGATATAACACTGAAGCTTTCTTT
size: -; J: TRBJ2-7; V: TRBV7-9; D: TRBD1; CDR3: CASSPTQGAAREQYF; DNA: TGTGCCAGCAGCCCTACGCAGGGGGCGGCCCGGGAGCAGTACTTC
size: -; J: TRBJ2-1; V: TRBV9; D: TRBD1; CDR3: CASSVGGQGINEQFF; DNA: TGTGCCAGCAGCGTAGGGGGACAGGGCATTAATGAGCAGTTCTTC
size: -; J: TRBJ1-5; V: TRBV7-6; D: TRBD1; CDR3: CASSLGQGARQPQHF; DNA: TGTGCCAGCAGCTTAGGTCAGGGGGCCCGCCAGCCCCAGCATTTT
size: -; J: TRBJ1-1; V: TRBV27; D: -; CDR3: CASSSLNQYTEAFF; DNA: TGTGCCAGCAGTTCCCTCAACCAGTACACTGAAGCTTTCTTT
size: -; J: TRBJ2-7; V: TRBV4-3; D: TRBD2; CDR3: CASSQALAGGTYEQYF; DNA: TGCGCCAGCAGCCAAGCCCTAGCGGGAGGGACCTACGAGCAGTACTTC
size: few; J: TRBJ1-1; V: TRBV5-1; D: TRBD1; CDR3: CASSWGQGIRGSEAFF; DNA: TGCGCCAGCAGCTGGGGACAGGGAATAAGGGGATCTGAAGCTTTCTTT
size: -; J: TRBJ1-1; V: TRBV19; D: -; CDR3: CATNRAGNTEAFF; DNA: TGTGCCACTAACAGGGCGGGGAACACTGAAGCTTTCTTT